These T cell receptor beta chains were read from a single sample in a study of cytomegalovirus exposure and HLA in healthy donors. TCRdb's copy holds only in-frame clones and misses some; the assay was immunoSEQ multiplex PCR. This sample has around 120,000 clones, with 65% to 80% found just once. Sequenced input: PBMCs. The receptors were sampled from a man aged 60-69 years in good health and CMV-seropositive. Both conserved end residues are part of each CDR3. A D gene is named only where the DNA matches it firmly. Size values are once, few and many counts, or a class for expanded clones, and some rows have none.

clone size: -
J gene: TRBJ2-7
V gene: TRBV18
D gene: -
CDR3 DNA: TGTGCCAGCTCACCGGACAGCTACGAGCAGTACTTC
CDR3 protein: CASSPDSYEQYF

clone size: -
J gene: TRBJ1-2
V gene: TRBV6-5
D gene: -
CDR3 DNA: TGTGCCAGCAGTCCGAACCGCTCTAAGGAGGGCTACACCTTC
CDR3 protein: CASSPNRSKEGYTF

clone size: -
J gene: TRBJ1-1
V gene: TRBV5-4
D gene: -
CDR3 DNA: TGTGCCAGCAGGGAGGGCACCGGGGAGACTGAAGCTTTCTTT
CDR3 protein: CASREGTGETEAFF

clone size: -
J gene: TRBJ1-4
V gene: TRBV19
D gene: -
CDR3 DNA: TGTGCCAGCAAGGATCTCAGGGTTGGGAATGAAAAACTGTTTTTT
CDR3 protein: CASKDLRVGNEKLFF

clone size: -
J gene: TRBJ1-2
V gene: TRBV19
D gene: TRBD1
CDR3 DNA: TGTGCCAGTAGTATACAGGGGGACGGCTTCTATGGCTACACCTTC
CDR3 protein: CASSIQGDGFYGYTF

clone size: -
J gene: TRBJ1-1
V gene: TRBV18
D gene: -
CDR3 DNA: TGTGCCAGCTCAGATACTCCCCAACGTTCTGAAGCTTTCTTT
CDR3 protein: CASSDTPQRSEAFF

clone size: -
J gene: TRBJ1-2
V gene: TRBV7-9
D gene: TRBD1
CDR3 DNA: TGTGCCAGCAGCTTCACAGGGGGCGATGGCTACACCTTC
CDR3 protein: CASSFTGGDGYTF

clone size: -
J gene: TRBJ2-5
V gene: TRBV9
D gene: -
CDR3 DNA: TGTGCCAGCAGCGTAGCCCCCGCTAGCAGCCAAGAGACCCAGTACTTC
CDR3 protein: CASSVAPASSQETQYF

clone size: -
J gene: TRBJ2-7
V gene: TRBV11-3
D gene: TRBD1
CDR3 DNA: TGTGCCAGCAGCCGAAGGACAGGGGACGAGCAGTACTTC
CDR3 protein: CASSRRTGDEQYF

clone size: -
J gene: TRBJ1-1
V gene: TRBV6-6
D gene: -
CDR3 DNA: TGTGCCAGCAGTTACAGCATCACTGAAGCTTTCTTT
CDR3 protein: CASSYSITEAFF

clone size: few
J gene: TRBJ2-5
V gene: TRBV5-1
D gene: -
CDR3 DNA: TGCGCCAGCAGCTTGCAACAGAACCCCGGTGAGCAGTACTTC
CDR3 protein: CASSLQQNPGEQYF

clone size: -
J gene: TRBJ1-2
V gene: TRBV19
D gene: TRBD1
CDR3 DNA: TGTGCCAGTACCCCGGGACAGCCAACTAACTATGGCTACACCTTC
CDR3 protein: CASTPGQPTNYGYTF

clone size: -
J gene: TRBJ2-1
V gene: TRBV6-5
D gene: TRBD1
CDR3 DNA: TGTGCCAGCAGTTACGGACAGGGTGGCAATGAGCAGTTCTTC
CDR3 protein: CASSYGQGGNEQFF

clone size: once
J gene: TRBJ2-7
V gene: TRBV18
D gene: TRBD1
CDR3 DNA: TGTGCCAGCACCCAGGGGGTGAACTACGAGCAGTACTTC
CDR3 protein: CASTQGVNYEQYF

clone size: -
J gene: TRBJ1-2
V gene: TRBV7-9
D gene: -
CDR3 DNA: TGTGCCAGCAGCTTACCCCCGCCGGTGGGAGGAAGAAATGGCTACACCTTC
CDR3 protein: CASSLPPPVGGRNGYTF

clone size: -
J gene: TRBJ1-2
V gene: TRBV6-5
D gene: -
CDR3 DNA: TGTGCCAGCAGCCGCGGGACGGTACGGTATGACTACACCTTC
CDR3 protein: CASSRGTVRYDYTF

clone size: -
J gene: TRBJ1-2
V gene: TRBV2
D gene: TRBD1
CDR3 DNA: TGTGCCAGCAGGTACACAGGGGGCGACGATGGCTACACCTTC
CDR3 protein: CASRYTGGDDGYTF

clone size: -
J gene: TRBJ2-7
V gene: TRBV28
D gene: -
CDR3 DNA: TGTGCCAGTCAAACGACGATCCCGGGCGAGCAGTACTTC
CDR3 protein: CASQTTIPGEQYF

clone size: few
J gene: TRBJ2-7
V gene: TRBV28
D gene: TRBD1
CDR3 DNA: TGTGCCAGCAGTTTAGGGGGCAGGGGGTTCGACGAGCAGTACTTC
CDR3 protein: CASSLGGRGFDEQYF

clone size: once
J gene: TRBJ2-5
V gene: TRBV6-1
D gene: TRBD2
CDR3 DNA: TGTGCCAGCAGTGAACTAGCGGGGGGGCCAGAGACCCAGTACTTC
CDR3 protein: CASSELAGGPETQYF

clone size: -
J gene: TRBJ1-2
V gene: TRBV2
D gene: -
CDR3 DNA: TGTGCCAGCAGCTCCAGTTATAACTATGGCTACACCTTC
CDR3 protein: CASSSSYNYGYTF

clone size: -
J gene: TRBJ2-7
V gene: TRBV13
D gene: TRBD1
CDR3 DNA: TGTGCCAGCAGCTTAGGAGGGACAGGGGTCCACGAGCAGTACTTC
CDR3 protein: CASSLGGTGVHEQYF

clone size: once
J gene: TRBJ2-3
V gene: TRBV5-4
D gene: TRBD2
CDR3 DNA: TGTGCCAGCAGCTATTGGGGAGGGGATGGGGCTACGCAGTATTTT
CDR3 protein: CASSYWGGDGATQYF

clone size: -
J gene: TRBJ2-5
V gene: TRBV5-1
D gene: TRBD1
CDR3 DNA: TGCGCCAGCAGCCCCCCATTGGGACAGGGGGCCGGAGAGACCCAGTACTTC
CDR3 protein: CASSPPLGQGAGETQYF

clone size: -
J gene: TRBJ1-4
V gene: TRBV6-5
D gene: -
CDR3 DNA: TGTGCCAGCAGTCACAGGGTGTCTAATGAAAAACTGTTTTTT
CDR3 protein: CASSHRVSNEKLFF

clone size: -
J gene: TRBJ2-3
V gene: TRBV5-1
D gene: TRBD2
CDR3 DNA: TGCGCCAGCACCGGGGGGACTAGTGCTACCACAGATACGCAGTATTTT
CDR3 protein: CASTGGTSATTDTQYF

clone size: -
J gene: TRBJ2-4
V gene: TRBV9
D gene: TRBD1
CDR3 DNA: TGTGCCAGCAGCGTAGAAGACAGGGGGAACATTCAGTACTTC
CDR3 protein: CASSVEDRGNIQYF

clone size: -
J gene: TRBJ2-7
V gene: TRBV10-3
D gene: -
CDR3 DNA: TGTGCCATCAGTGCGGGGGTCCCCTCCGTCGAGCAGTACTTC
CDR3 protein: CAISAGVPSVEQYF

clone size: -
J gene: TRBJ1-4
V gene: TRBV6-1
D gene: -
CDR3 DNA: TGTGCCAGCAGTGAGAAGCATTACCCCATTGAAAAACTGTTTTTT
CDR3 protein: CASSEKHYPIEKLFF

clone size: -
J gene: TRBJ2-7
V gene: TRBV29-1
D gene: -
CDR3 DNA: TGCAGCGTTGAACAGGGCGAGCAGTACTTC
CDR3 protein: CSVEQGEQYF

clone size: -
J gene: TRBJ1-2
V gene: TRBV7-9
D gene: -
CDR3 DNA: TGTGCCAGCAGCGCGGTCGCGGGTGGCTACACCTTC
CDR3 protein: CASSAVAGGYTF

clone size: few
J gene: TRBJ1-2
V gene: TRBV9
D gene: -
CDR3 DNA: TGTGCCAGCAGCGCTGGTTTCGGCTATGGCTACACCTTC
CDR3 protein: CASSAGFGYGYTF

clone size: -
J gene: TRBJ1-5
V gene: TRBV28
D gene: -
CDR3 DNA: TGTGCCAGCAGGACCGGGACAAAGAATCAGCCCCAGCATTTT
CDR3 protein: CASRTGTKNQPQHF

clone size: -
J gene: TRBJ2-3
V gene: TRBV28
D gene: -
CDR3 DNA: TGTGCCAGTACGGCGGAAACCACAGATACGCAGTATTTT
CDR3 protein: CASTAETTDTQYF

clone size: -
J gene: TRBJ2-7
V gene: TRBV5-1
D gene: TRBD2
CDR3 DNA: TGCGCCAGCAGCTTGGAGCCTAGCGGGGTCTATTCCTACGAGCAGTACTTC
CDR3 protein: CASSLEPSGVYSYEQYF

clone size: -
J gene: TRBJ2-5
V gene: TRBV5-1
D gene: -
CDR3 DNA: TGCGCCAGCAGCTTGGTGACAGATGGGCAAGAGACCCAGTACTTC
CDR3 protein: CASSLVTDGQETQYF

clone size: -
J gene: TRBJ2-1
V gene: TRBV29-1
D gene: -
CDR3 DNA: TGCAGCGTTGACCCCGTCAGGAATGAGCAGTTCTTC
CDR3 protein: CSVDPVRNEQFF

clone size: -
J gene: TRBJ1-6
V gene: TRBV7-3
D gene: -
CDR3 DNA: TGTGCCAGCAGCTTAAGCCCCAGGGACTATAATTCACCCCTCCACTTT
CDR3 protein: CASSLSPRDYNSPLHF

clone size: few
J gene: TRBJ2-5
V gene: TRBV29-1
D gene: TRBD1
CDR3 DNA: TGCAGCGTTGATCCGCAGGGGGCAGAGACCCAGTACTTC
CDR3 protein: CSVDPQGAETQYF

clone size: few
J gene: TRBJ2-1
V gene: TRBV28
D gene: TRBD2
CDR3 DNA: TGTGCCAGCAGTTTCACGGGAGGGCCGTACAATGAGCAGTTCTTC
CDR3 protein: CASSFTGGPYNEQFF

clone size: -
J gene: TRBJ2-2
V gene: TRBV10-2
D gene: -
CDR3 DNA: TGCGCCAGCAGCGGGCCGCGCGGGACGACTGGGGAGCTGTTTTTT
CDR3 protein: CASSGPRGTTGELFF

clone size: -
J gene: TRBJ2-1
V gene: TRBV21-1
D gene: -
CDR3 DNA: TGTGCCAGCAGAACCGTGACTAGGGTTGAGCAGTTCTTC
CDR3 protein: CASRTVTRVEQFF

clone size: -
J gene: TRBJ1-5
V gene: TRBV7-2
D gene: -
CDR3 DNA: TGTGCCACCGAGGGCAGGAGCAATCAGCCCCAGCATTTT
CDR3 protein: CATEGRSNQPQHF

clone size: -
J gene: TRBJ2-3
V gene: TRBV2
D gene: -
CDR3 DNA: TGTGCCAGCAGTGAGGGCCCAGATACGCAGTATTTT
CDR3 protein: CASSEGPDTQYF

clone size: -
J gene: TRBJ1-3
V gene: TRBV7-3
D gene: -
CDR3 DNA: TGTGCCAGCAGTTCCGGGACAACTGGAAACACCATATATTTT
CDR3 protein: CASSSGTTGNTIYF

clone size: -
J gene: TRBJ1-3
V gene: TRBV5-1
D gene: -
CDR3 DNA: TGCGCCAGCAGTCTCCAGCGGAACTCTGGAAACACCATATATTTT
CDR3 protein: CASSLQRNSGNTIYF